A single sample is the source of the 14 T cell receptor beta chains below, sequenced in a study of OX40 agonist ivuxolimab in advanced cancers. TCRdb keeps only in-frame clones here, not all; method: immunoSEQ multiplex PCR. The sample contains tens of thousands of clones, nearly 95% of which appear only once. The sample here was CD4+ or CD8+ T cells sorted from blood, taken in a trial of the OX40 agonist ivuxolimab. All receptors derive from an adult with an advanced solid tumor such as melanoma, head and neck, liver or kidney cancer.

This clone was counted a few times. The chain carries TRBV6-1 and TRBJ2-3; 7 bases align to TRBD1. Germline CDR1 is MNHNS and CDR2 is SASEGT. Trimming removed 5 bases from V and 2 bases from J; junction bases left unmatched: 7. This CDR3 has 15 amino acids. The CDR3 sequence is CASSSGQEHTDTQYF. Written as DNA, the CDR3 is TGTGCCAGCAGTTCCGGACAGGAGCACACAGATACGCAGTATTTT.

The sample holds one count of this clone. The rearrangement uses TRBV10-3 and TRBJ2-7; the D gene is possibly TRBD2 (6 bases). Trimming stripped 6 bases from V and 5 bases from J, with 11 bases between. The CDR3 spans 12 residues. From germline, CDR1 is ENHRY and CDR2 SYGVKD. CDR3 sequence: CAISRDSNEQYF. The CDR3 nucleotides read TGTGCCATCAGCCGGGACTCAAACGAGCAGTACTTC.

This chain links TRBV7-9 with TRBJ1-2; D remains ambiguous. The CDR3 has 13 residues. Trimming removed 5 bases at V and 4 bases at J, with 11 bases between. Germline V CDR1 and CDR2: SEHNR, FQNEAQ (reference sequence). The CDR3, as DNA: TGTGCCAGCAGCGAGAACTGGGGCTATGGCTACACCTTC. Translated: CASSENWGYGYTF.

J is TRBJ2-3 and V is TRBV9; a possible D gene is TRBD2 (6 bases). With 3 bases removed from V and 0 bases from J, the gap between germline ends came to 11 bases. Germline values: CDR1 SGDLS, CDR2 YYNGEE. The CDR3 is made up of 15 amino acids. CDR3 nucleotides: TGTGCCAGCAGCGGGCGGGATACTAGCACAGATACGCAGTATTTT. Encoded protein: CASSGRDTSTDTQYF.

The chain recombines TRBV6-5 with TRBJ2-2; D perhaps matches TRBD1 (6 bases). The V and J ends lost 2 bases and 4 bases respectively, with 14 bases between them. This CDR3 comprises 16 residues. CDR1 is MNHEY and CDR2 is SVGAGI in the germline V gene. The CDR3 DNA is TGTGCCAGCAGTTACGTCGACAGGTTTGGCACCGGGGAGCTGTTTTTT. Amino acid sequence: CASSYVDRFGTGELFF.

The chain links TRBV21-1 to TRBJ1-5; the table's D call, TRBD1, was not checked against the DNA. TRBV21-1 is a pseudogene locus. The CDR3 length is 16 residues. The CDR3 region is CASSKERTGCNQPQHF. CDR3 sequence (DNA): TGTGCCAGCAGCAAAGAGAGGACAGGGTGCAATCAGCCCCAGCATTTT.

This chain joins TRBV7-6 and TRBJ1-1; D unresolved. This CDR3 region has 13 residues. V shed 5 bases and J shed 1 base, with 8 bases lying between them. From germline, CDR1 is SGHVS and CDR2 FNYEAQ. CDR3 nucleotide sequence: TGTGCCAGCAGCCCTCGAGGGAACACTGAAGCTTTCTTT. This sequence encodes CASSPRGNTEAFF.

The gene calls are TRBV27 and TRBJ2-7, with 9 bases aligning to TRBD1. The CDR3 sequence is 15 residues long. Per the germline V gene, CDR1 is MNHEY and CDR2 is SMNVEV (reference sequence). The trim removed 6 bases at V and 1 base at J, leaving 7 bases unmatched. CDR3 loop: CASSLRQGVSYEQYF. CDR3 sequence (DNA): TGTGCCAGCAGCCTGAGACAGGGGGTATCCTACGAGCAGTACTTC.

The chain links TRBV5-1 to TRBJ2-1; D tentatively fits TRBD1 or TRBD2 (6 bases each). Germline CDR1 reads SGHRS; CDR2 reads YFSETQ. Deletions cut 1 base from V and 6 bases from J, with 11 bases between. This CDR3 comprises 14 residues. Written as DNA, the CDR3 is TGCGCCAGCAGCTTGAGGGGGGATAGCAATGAGCAGTTCTTC. Translating gives CASSLRGDSNEQFF.

The gene calls are TRBV18 and TRBJ2-2; D is possibly TRBD1 or TRBD2 (5 bases each). The CDR3 contains 16 residues. The V and J ends lost 6 bases and 0 bases respectively, with 14 bases between them. Germline-derived CDR1 and CDR2 are KGHSH and LQKENI. The CDR3 reads CASSLGRDPNTGELFF. The CDR3 nucleotides are TGTGCCAGCTCCCTGGGCAGGGACCCGAACACCGGGGAGCTGTTTTTT.

Here the CDR3 reads CAWRDRTGDITPYGYTF. The CDR3 DNA reads TGTGCCTGGAGAGACCGGACAGGGGATATTACTCCCTATGGCTACACCTTC. This sequence joins TRBV30 and TRBJ1-2, with 9 nucleotides matching TRBD1. V was clipped by 3 bases and J by 4 bases; unmatched bases: 15. The CDR3 is made up of 17 amino acids. Germline loops: CDR1 GTSNPN, CDR2 SVGIG (reference sequence).

The rearrangement uses TRBV27 and TRBJ2-6; TRBD1 matches 9 bases. Trimming took 3 bases from V and 4 from J; bases not matched to a gene: 7. Germline CDR1 reads MNHEY; CDR2 reads SMNVEV (reference sequence). The CDR3 contains 17 residues. CDR3 sequence (DNA): TGTGCCAGCAGTTTCACAGGGGGCGAGCCCGGGGCCAACGTCCTGACTTTC. Residues: CASSFTGGEPGANVLTF.

The chain recombines TRBV11-2 with TRBJ1-1; TRBD1 is a possible D gene (5 bases). Germline CDR1 reads SGHAT; CDR2 reads FQNNGV. V lost 5 bases, J lost 2 bases, and 9 bases lay in between. This CDR3 is built from 13 residues. The CDR3 loop is CASSRTSNTEAFF. The CDR3 DNA reads TGTGCCAGCAGCCGGACATCCAACACTGAAGCTTTCTTT.

This clone appeared a single time. The genes are TRBV2 and TRBJ2-1; no reliable D call. Germline loops: CDR1 SNHLY, CDR2 FYNNEI. V gave up 7 bases and J gave up 8 bases, with 21 bases separating them. CDR3 length: 15 residues. DNA for the CDR3: TGTGCCAGCACCGACGCTTCGATAGGAGTACATGAGCAGTTCTTC. Its protein is CASTDASIGVHEQFF.